The 9 T cell receptor beta chains in this list originate from one sample, sequenced in a study of vaccination effects on CD4 cells after COVID-19. After expansion with viral peptide pools in the ViraFEST assay, antigen-specific CD4+ T cells were sequenced. Once cultured for 9 to 11 days, the cells underwent separation to obtain CD4+ T cells. The person had PCR-confirmed SARS-CoV-2 infection between March and December 2020. The repertoire was sequenced with immunoSEQ multiplex PCR; TCRdb's copy has only in-frame clones and lacks some. The sample consists of around 30,000 clones, roughly 77% of them appearing once. No antigens are known for them. The specimen comprised CD4+ T cells from PBMCs cultured with HCoV-NL63 spike peptides, sampled before COVID-19 vaccination. The receptor set was obtained from a human donor who had a prior SARS-CoV-2 infection.

The chain recombines TRBV6-1 with TRBJ2-1; D not certain. This CDR3 contains 14 residues. Germline CDR1 is MNHNS and CDR2 is SASEGT. The ends were cut back, 3 bases at V and 5 bases at J, with 11 bases in the middle. The CDR3 sequence: CASSETRAHNEQFF. CDR3 nucleotides: TGTGCCAGCAGTGAGACCCGGGCTCACAATGAGCAGTTCTTC.

In its sample, this clone was seen a few times. The chain is built from TRBV19 and TRBJ2-2, with D tentatively TRBD1 (5 bases). This CDR3 is 15 amino acids long. Germline V gene sequence: CDR1 LNHDA, CDR2 SQIVND (reference sequence). V lost 1 base to trimming and J lost 6 bases, with 12 bases between them. The CDR3 here is CASSIGPGWAGELFF. The CDR3 DNA is TGTGCCAGTAGTATAGGGCCAGGGTGGGCCGGGGAGCTGTTTTTT.

This chain connects TRBV5-1 to TRBJ2-3, with 11 bases lining up with TRBD2. The CDR3 extends over 16 amino acids. V lost 0 bases and J lost 2; bases outside the gene matches: 2. CDR1 is SGHRS and CDR2 is YFSETQ in the germline V gene. The CDR3 is CASSLGLAGPTDTQYF. CDR3 sequence (DNA): TGCGCCAGCAGCTTGGGACTAGCGGGGCCCACAGATACGCAGTATTTT.

J is TRBJ1-5 and V is TRBV6-5; 7 bases align to TRBD1. The CDR3 has 14 residues. The V segment lost 1 base and the J segment 5 bases; nucleotides outside the gene matches: 2. The germline V gene encodes CDR1 MNHEY and CDR2 SVGAGI. The CDR3 nucleotides read TGTGCCAGCAGTTACTGGCAGGGGGATCAGCCCCAGCATTTT. Protein: CASSYWQGDQPQHF.

This sequence joins TRBV27 and TRBJ1-5; no firm D call. There are 13 residues in the CDR3. The germline V and J ends were trimmed by 0 bases and 10 bases, with 10 bases remaining between them. CDR1 is MNHEY and CDR2 is SMNVEV in the germline V gene (reference sequence). The CDR3 reads CASSLSQLGPQHF. CDR3 sequence (DNA): TGTGCCAGCAGTTTATCCCAGCTCGGCCCCCAGCATTTT.

This sequence joins TRBV5-1 and TRBJ2-7, with D perhaps TRBD1 (6 bases). The CDR3 runs 13 residues. CDR1 is SGHRS, CDR2 YFSETQ, per germline. The V and J ends lost 2 bases and 7 bases respectively, with 13 bases between them. The CDR3 DNA follows: TGCGCCAGCAGCTTCCAAACAGGGTGGGAGCAGTACTTC. Its translation: CASSFQTGWEQYF.

In its sample, this clone was seen a few times. In DNA form, the CDR3 reads TGTGCCAGCAGTACGCAGACAGCTAATCAGCCCCAGCATTTT. It specifies CASSTQTANQPQHF. The genes are TRBV6-5 and TRBJ1-5; maybe TRBD1 (5 bases). The V gene's germline CDR1 is MNHEY and CDR2 SVGAGI. This CDR3 region has 14 residues. The ends were cut back, 5 bases at V and 4 bases at J, with 12 bases in the middle.

J is TRBJ2-2 and V is TRBV30; the match to TRBD2 covers 9 bases. The CDR3 loop spans 14 amino acids. The germline gives CDR1 GTSNPN, CDR2 SVGIG (reference sequence). With 8 bases clipped from V and 3 bases from J, the junction kept 7 bases outside the gene matches. CDR3 sequence (DNA): TGTGCCAGGACGGCGGGGGGGTACACCGGGGAGCTGTTTTTT. Protein product: CARTAGGYTGELFF.

Worth noting for this clone: One junction end disagrees with the germline gene, perhaps due to a read error. This sequence joins TRBV11-3 and TRBJ1-1, with unresolved D. From germline, CDR1 is SGHNT and CDR2 YENEEA. The CDR3 loop spans 11 amino acids. CDR3 sequence: CASSQNSEAFF. CDR3 sequence (DNA): TGTGCCAGCAGCCAGAACTCTGAAGCTTTCTTT.